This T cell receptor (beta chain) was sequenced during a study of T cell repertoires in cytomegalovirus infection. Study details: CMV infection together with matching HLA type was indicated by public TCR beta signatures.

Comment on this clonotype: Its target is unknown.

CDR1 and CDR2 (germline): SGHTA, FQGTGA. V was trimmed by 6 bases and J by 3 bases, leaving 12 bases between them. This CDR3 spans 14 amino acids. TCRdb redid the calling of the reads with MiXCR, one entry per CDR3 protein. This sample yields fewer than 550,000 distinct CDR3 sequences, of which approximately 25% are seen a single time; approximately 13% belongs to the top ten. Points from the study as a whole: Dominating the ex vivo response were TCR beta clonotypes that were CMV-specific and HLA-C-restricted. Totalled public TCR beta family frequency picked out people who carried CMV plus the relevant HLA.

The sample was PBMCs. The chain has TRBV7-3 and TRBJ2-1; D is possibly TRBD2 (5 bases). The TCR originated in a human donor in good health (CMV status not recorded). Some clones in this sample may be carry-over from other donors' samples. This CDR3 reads CASSPRSGYNEQFF. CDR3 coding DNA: TGTGCCAGCAGTCCGCGCAGCGGCTACAATGAGCAGTTCTTC.